This T cell receptor (beta chain) was sequenced in a study of blood T cell repertoires in COVID-19. Study in general: Both acute and convalescent COVID-19 samples were obtained from the United States, Italy and Spain. Sample material is recorded as cDNA or gDNA derived from T cells, B-cell-depleted T cells, or PBMCs.

Trimming took 9 bases from V and 6 from J, leaving 15 bases between them. CDR1 is MGHDK, CDR2 SYGVNS, per germline. This CDR3 has 14 amino acids. Authors' methods: Estimated nucleated cell counts came from reference gene primer amplification. Repertoires were generated with immunoSEQ multiplex PCR, while TCRdb's copy carries only in-frame clones and drops some. Clone size and the V and J calls come from that table; the DNA yielded D and trimming. The table has roughly 310,000 clones, around 87% seen once. The V gene is TRBV25-1, the J gene TRBJ1-6; possible D gene TRBD1, 5 bases. The origin of this receptor is a woman aged 50 to 60 with active or convalescent COVID-19. Specimen: peripheral blood. CDR3 loop: CASRDSALNSPLHF. The CDR3 DNA is TGTGCCAGTCGGGACTCCGCGCTTAATTCACCCCTCCACTTT.